One and the same sample provided the 26 T cell receptor beta chains below, sequenced in a study of shared clonotypes between healthy human individuals. Assay used: immunoSEQ multiplex PCR; TCRdb lists only in-frame clones, some missing. The data contain some 2.1 million clones, around 95% of them singletons. The naive CD8 fraction comprised CD45RO-negative cells positively selected for CCR7 and excluded terminally differentiated effector memory CD45RA+ cells. The sample comprised naive CD8+ T cells from PBMCs. Receptor source: a man between 18 and 35 years old in good health. Some clones in this sample may be carry-over from other donors' samples.

The chain employs TRBV14 and TRBJ2-5, with 8 bases fitting TRBD2. The CDR3 has 13 residues. Trimming removed 5 bases from V and 5 bases from J; junction bases left unmatched: 4. Germline V gene sequence: CDR1 SGHDN, CDR2 FVKESK. In DNA form, the CDR3 reads TGTGCCAGCAGCGAAGGCGGGAGGGAGACCCAGTACTTC. It yields the protein CASSEGGRETQYF.

This sequence joins TRBV6-1 and TRBJ2-7; 10 bases align to TRBD2. Germline trimming cut 6 bases from V and 4 bases from J; bases unmatched to any gene: 6. Germline V gene lookup returns CDR1 MNHNS and CDR2 SASEGT. This CDR3 region has 14 residues. CDR3: CASSPGLARYEQYF. The CDR3 DNA reads TGTGCCAGCAGCCCGGGACTAGCGCGATACGAGCAGTACTTC.

The chain links TRBV5-5 to TRBJ2-2; possibly TRBD2 for D (6 bases). The CDR3 has 17 residues. The germline V gene has CDR1 SGHKS and CDR2 YYEKEE (reference sequence). V was cut by 4 bases and J by 4 bases, with 20 bases left in between. CDR3 bases: TGTGCCAGCAGCGACGGAGACGTCCCAGCGGGCACCGGGGAGCTGTTTTTT. It encodes CASSDGDVPAGTGELFF.

The chain's CDR3 is CASSLVKYGNEQFF. The CDR3 coding sequence is TGTGCCAGCAGCTTAGTCAAATACGGCAATGAGCAGTTCTTC. The V call is TRBV11-2, the J call TRBJ2-1; D unresolved. V was pared by 1 base and J by 6 bases, with 10 bases between. Germline-derived CDR1 and CDR2 are SGHAT and FQNNGV. The length of the CDR3 is 14 residues.

The chain is built from TRBV2 and TRBJ2-7; D call uncertain. Germline CDR1 is SNHLY and CDR2 is FYNNEI. Trimming removed 7 bases at V and 0 bases at J, with 7 bases between. This CDR3 has 12 amino acids. The CDR3 is CASTAASYEQYF. CDR3 bases: TGTGCCAGCACTGCCGCCTCCTACGAGCAGTACTTC.

The chain links TRBV6-1 to TRBJ2-7; the match to TRBD2 covers 8 bases. Trimming took 2 bases from V and 5 from J; bases not matched to a gene: 11. The CDR3 length is 16 residues. In germline, CDR1 is MNHNS, CDR2 SASEGT. The CDR3 region has the DNA TGTGCCAGCAGTGAACTGCGGGAGGCCCGGGGTAACGAGCAGTACTTC. As protein: CASSELREARGNEQYF.

Concerning this clone: Within the sample, other DNA sequences also encode this same CDR3. The gene calls are TRBV10-1 and TRBJ2-7; D is undetermined. V was shortened by 0 bases and J by 3 bases, with 3 bases between the two germline ends. This CDR3 has 12 residues. Germline V gene lookup returns CDR1 WNHNN and CDR2 SYGVQD (reference sequence). The CDR3 sequence is CASSESGYEQYF. CDR3 in DNA: TGCGCCAGCAGTGAGTCTGGCTACGAGCAGTACTTC.

Details on this clone: The same CDR3 arises from other DNA sequences in this sample as well. The chain couples TRBV11-2 to TRBJ2-3; D unresolved. The V end was cut by 4 bases, the J end by 9 bases, with 5 bases between. Germline loops: CDR1 SGHAT, CDR2 FQNNGV. The CDR3 contains 10 residues. CDR3 bases: TGTGCCAGCAGCTCTGGGACGCAGTATTTT. Translated: CASSSGTQYF.

This chain links TRBV7-9 with TRBJ2-7, with 10 positions matching TRBD1. The CDR3 totals 15 residues. Trimming at V came to 7 bases and at J to 7 bases, leaving 13 bases not matched to a gene. Germline V lookup: CDR1 SEHNR, CDR2 FQNEAQ (reference sequence). This CDR3 reads CASTGPGTGVWEQYF. DNA of the CDR3: TGTGCCAGCACTGGCCCCGGGACAGGGGTGTGGGAGCAGTACTTC.

This clone was detected once. This chain links TRBV13 with TRBJ2-7, with 7 nucleotides matching TRBD1. The CDR3 has 14 amino acids. Germline V gene lookup returns CDR1 PRHDT and CDR2 FYEKMQ (reference sequence). Losses at the gene ends were 5 bases for V and 3 bases for J; bases not matched to a gene: 7. CDR3 sequence reads: CASSARDSYYEQYF. The CDR3 nucleotides read TGTGCCAGCAGCGCCCGGGACAGCTACTACGAGCAGTACTTC.

This chain connects TRBV28 to TRBJ2-1, with no clear D. CDR1 is MDHEN, CDR2 SYDVKM, per germline. V gave up 2 bases and J gave up 3 bases, with 8 bases separating them. The CDR3 contains 14 residues. CDR3 sequence: CASSLNIGYNEQFF. The CDR3 region has the DNA TGTGCCAGCAGTTTAAATATCGGCTACAATGAGCAGTTCTTC. Filled out from reference TRBV28 and TRBJ2-1, the complete variable domain reads DVKVTQSSRYLVKRTGEKVFLECVQDMDHENMFWYRQDPGLGLRLIYFSYDVKMKEKGDIPEGYSVSREKKERFSLILESASTNQTSMYLCASSLNIGYNEQFFGPGTRLTVL.

As regards this clone: Distinct nucleotide sequences in the sample also encode this CDR3. The chain uses TRBV5-1 and TRBJ2-7, with D unresolved. The CDR3 contains 11 residues. Germline loops: CDR1 SGHRS, CDR2 YFSETQ. The germline V and J ends were trimmed by 2 bases and 4 bases, with 4 bases remaining between them. The CDR3 spells CASSFKYEQYF. CDR3 in DNA: TGCGCCAGCAGCTTTAAGTACGAGCAGTACTTC.

As for this clone: This same CDR3 is encoded by further DNA sequences in the sample. V and J are TRBV11-2 and TRBJ2-3, with a weak D call TRBD2 (6 bases). The CDR3 is 15 amino acids. Germline V gene sequence: CDR1 SGHAT, CDR2 FQNNGV. Between the trimmed V and J ends, which lost 2 bases and 3 bases, there was a span of 12 bases. Here the CDR3 DNA reads TGTGCCAGCAGCTTATTGGCGGGACGGACAGATACGCAGTATTTT. Translating it yields CASSLLAGRTDTQYF.

The rearrangement uses TRBV7-9 and TRBJ2-7; possibly TRBD2 for D (5 bases). The V gene's germline CDR1 is SEHNR and CDR2 FQNEAQ (reference sequence). The CDR3 extends over 17 amino acids. V was cut by 4 bases and J by 4 bases, with 23 bases left in between. CDR3 coding DNA: TGTGCCAGCAGCTCCAATGATCTAGAAGGAGGTTCGTACGAGCAGTACTTC. Residues: CASSSNDLEGGSYEQYF.

The genes are TRBV28 and TRBJ2-5; 10 bases align to TRBD2. Germline assignment: CDR1 MDHEN and CDR2 SYDVKM. V trimming: 4 bases; J trimming: 7 bases; junction bases outside the gene matches: 3. The CDR3 runs to 13 residues. CDR3 DNA sequence: TGTGCCAGCAGTTCAGGACTAGCGGTGACCCAGTACTTC. Protein: CASSSGLAVTQYF.

The chain combines TRBV11-1 with TRBJ2-7, with TRBD2 as a possible D gene (6 bases). The CDR3 length is 14 residues. Trimming removed 5 bases at V and 2 bases at J, with 13 bases between. Germline CDR1 reads SGHAT; CDR2 reads FQDESV (reference sequence). CDR3 residues: CASSAGQGAYEQYF. The DNA for the CDR3 is TGTGCCAGCAGCGCGGGGCAGGGTGCCTACGAGCAGTACTTC.

The J gene is TRBJ2-7, the V gene TRBV4-1; D gene ambiguous. The germline CDR1 and CDR2 sequences are MGHRA and YSYEKL. The V and J ends lost 0 bases and 3 bases respectively, with 15 bases between them. The CDR3 is 16 residues long. The chain's CDR3 is CASSQESPVYSYEQYF. The CDR3 nucleotides read TGCGCCAGCAGCCAAGAATCCCCGGTTTACAGCTACGAGCAGTACTTC.

The CDR3: CASSSSILREGITGELFF. The CDR3, as DNA: TGTGCCAGCAGCTCCTCCATACTCCGGGAGGGGATCACCGGGGAGCTGTTTTTT. The chain employs TRBV7-8 and TRBJ2-2; 8 bases are shared with TRBD2. The germline V gene encodes CDR1 SGHVS and CDR2 FQNEAQ. Trimming took 4 bases from V and 4 from J; bases not matched to a gene: 14. There are 18 residues in the CDR3.

The chain links TRBV6-1 to TRBJ1-1, with D unclear. The germline V gene has CDR1 MNHNS and CDR2 SASEGT. This CDR3 comprises 16 residues. Trimming pared 4 bases from V and 5 bases from J, leaving 20 bases between. This chain's CDR3 is CASSGPPVTSSTEAFF. The CDR3 DNA is TGTGCCAGCAGTGGACCCCCGGTCACTTCCTCAACTGAAGCTTTCTTT.

The chain carries TRBV7-6 and TRBJ2-2, with 7 positions matching TRBD2. This CDR3 is built from 16 residues. J gave up 1 base and V 2 bases, and 4 bases lay outside the gene matches. Germline V gene sequence: CDR1 SGHVS, CDR2 FNYEAQ. The CDR3 nucleotides read TGTGCCAGCAGCTTAATATCGGGAGGGAACACCGGGGAGCTGTTTTTT. Its translation is CASSLISGGNTGELFF.

The chain uses TRBV19 and TRBJ1-1; perhaps TRBD1 as D (5 bases). The CDR3 covers 14 residues. The V end was cut by 3 bases, the J end by 4 bases, with 12 bases between. Germline V gives CDR1 LNHDA, CDR2 SQIVND (reference sequence). The CDR3 sequence: CASSITPGSTEAFF. In nucleotides, the CDR3 is TGTGCCAGTAGTATTACTCCAGGGAGCACTGAAGCTTTCTTT.

The V and J genes are TRBV6-5 and TRBJ2-2, with 8 nucleotides matching TRBD2. The CDR3 length is 15 residues. Per the germline V gene, CDR1 is MNHEY and CDR2 is SVGAGI. V lost 3 bases, J lost 4 bases, and 4 bases stayed unmatched. This CDR3 is CASSYLTSVTGELFF. Here the CDR3 DNA reads TGTGCCAGCAGTTATTTGACTAGCGTCACCGGGGAGCTGTTTTTT.

The chain combines TRBV6-5 with TRBJ1-2, with 7 bases matching TRBD1. CDR1 and CDR2 (germline): MNHEY, SVGAGI. Trimming took 2 bases from V and 8 from J; bases not matched to a gene: 2. The CDR3 is 12 amino acids. The CDR3 is CASSYRGLGYTF. CDR3 coding DNA: TGTGCCAGCAGTTACAGGGGGCTCGGCTACACCTTC.

This clone has a single count. V is TRBV27 and J is TRBJ2-1; D is undetermined. Trimming removed 0 bases from V and 0 bases from J, with 6 bases in between. Per the germline V gene, CDR1 is MNHEY and CDR2 is SMNVEV (reference sequence). CDR3 length equals 15 residues. The CDR3 region has the DNA TGTGCCAGCAGTTTATCCTTGAGCTCCTACAATGAGCAGTTCTTC. It encodes CASSLSLSSYNEQFF.

The chain links TRBV2 to TRBJ2-7, with D perhaps TRBD2 (5 bases). This CDR3 region has 14 residues. Trimming removed 0 bases from V and 3 bases from J, with 9 bases in between. Germline loops: CDR1 SNHLY, CDR2 FYNNEI. Here the CDR3 reads CASSEAALGYEQYF. In nucleotides, the CDR3 is TGTGCCAGCAGTGAAGCCGCACTAGGCTACGAGCAGTACTTC.

CDR3: CASTPWGRQAGELFF. For the CDR3, the DNA is TGTGCCAGCACCCCGTGGGGCAGACAGGCCGGGGAGCTGTTTTTT. The chain has TRBV28 and TRBJ2-2; perhaps TRBD1 as D (6 bases). Trimming took 7 bases from V and 6 from J, leaving 18 bases between them. The germline gives CDR1 MDHEN, CDR2 SYDVKM. This CDR3 has 15 residues.